This T cell receptor (beta chain) was captured by sequencing in a study of blood T cell repertoires in COVID-19. Study context: Samples taken during acute and convalescent COVID-19 were collected in the United States, Italy and Spain.

As handled by the study authors: Amplified reference gene primers provided the basis for estimating nucleated cell counts. Assay: immunoSEQ multiplex PCR; the TCRdb copy retains only in-frame clones and omits some. The D gene and trimming were derived from the DNA, and the V and J assignments and clone size from that table. The data hold approximately 170,000 clones, with roughly 90% observed a single time. This clonotype was sampled from a man in his sixties with active or convalescent COVID-19. Input material: peripheral blood.

This CDR3 reads CASSGPDRGNSPLHF. In DNA, the CDR3 is TGTGCCAGCAGCGGCCCGGACAGGGGAAATTCACCCCTCCACTTT. The chain couples TRBV7-9 to TRBJ1-6; 9 bases are shared with TRBD1. The CDR3 is 15 residues long. The V gene end was trimmed by 5 bases and the J gene end by 7 bases; junction bases not matched to a gene: 6. Germline CDR1 reads SEHNR; CDR2 reads FQNEAQ (reference sequence).